This T cell receptor (beta chain) was sequenced during a study of T cell responses to AZD1222 COVID-19 vaccine. Study-wide results and caveats: Spike-specific TCR repertoires showed rising breadth and depth after two AZD1222 doses. The donor cohort was predominantly white British with a female majority, and clonal diversity may have been underestimated.

Germline V gives CDR1 SGHNT, CDR2 YENEEA. The V end lost 5 bases, the J end lost 4 bases, and 17 bases lay between the germline ends. The CDR3 length is 15 residues. TCRdb keeps only in-frame clones here, not all; method: immunoSEQ multiplex PCR. The sample yields 130,000 to 150,000 clones, roughly 88% seen once. With regard to this clone: As yet, its antigen is unknown.

This rearrangement joins TRBV11-3 to TRBJ1-2, with D possibly TRBD1 on 6 matching bases. Material: peripheral blood, obtained on day 0 of MenACWY control vaccination. The clonotype originates from an adult in good health. The CDR3 sequence is CASSPPGQGLYGYTF. The CDR3 DNA sequence: TGTGCCAGCAGCCCCCCGGGTCAGGGGCTCTATGGCTACACCTTC.